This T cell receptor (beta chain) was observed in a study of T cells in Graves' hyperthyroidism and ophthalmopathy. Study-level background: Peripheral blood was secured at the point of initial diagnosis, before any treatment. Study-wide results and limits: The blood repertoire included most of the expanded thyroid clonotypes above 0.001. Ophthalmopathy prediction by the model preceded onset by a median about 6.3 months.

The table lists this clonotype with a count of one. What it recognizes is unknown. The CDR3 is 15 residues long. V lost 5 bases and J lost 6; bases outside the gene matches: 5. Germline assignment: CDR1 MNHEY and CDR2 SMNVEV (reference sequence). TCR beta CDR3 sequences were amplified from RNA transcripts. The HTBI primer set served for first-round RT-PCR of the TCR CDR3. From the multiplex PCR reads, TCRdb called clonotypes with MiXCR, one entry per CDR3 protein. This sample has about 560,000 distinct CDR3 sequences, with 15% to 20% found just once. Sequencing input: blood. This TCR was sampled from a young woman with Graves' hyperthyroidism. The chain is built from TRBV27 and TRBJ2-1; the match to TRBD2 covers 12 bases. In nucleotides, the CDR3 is TGTGCCAGCAGTCACGGACTAGCGGGATCCAATGAGCAGTTCTTC. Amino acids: CASSHGLAGSNEQFF.